This TCR beta chain is drawn from a study of vaccination effects on CD4 cells after COVID-19 (dated by TCRdb to between 2021 and 2022). In the study overall: Each participant received two doses of an mRNA SARS-CoV-2 vaccine, either BNT162b2 or mRNA-1273. The study compared SARS-CoV-2 spike-specific CD4+ TCR repertoires before and after mRNA vaccination in COVID-19 convalescent patients and infection-naive vaccine recipients. The full study included around ten COVID-19 convalescent patients and several SARS-CoV-2-naive healthy vaccine recipients. Cultures from other donors in the study were sequenced with the Oncomine TCR Beta short-read assay on an Illumina iSeq 100. General conclusions and limits of the study: At late post-vaccination timepoints, both infection-induced and vaccine-induced clones showed marked clonal contraction, consistent with waning T cell responses. Only a small number of convalescent patients were included, and no early post-infection timepoints were available, which limited the study. In healthy vaccine recipients, vaccine-induced clones were almost all SARS-CoV-2 mono-reactive, with only 1 of 255 being cross-reactive with common cold coronaviruses.

CDR1 MNHEY and CDR2 SVGAGI are derived from the germline V gene. The CDR3 runs 13 residues from the cysteine to the phenylalanine. Just the 39-base CDR3 DNA is kept, in frame starting at base 1. V is cut by 1 base and J by 7 bases, and the space between the germline ends is 8 bases. A word on this clone: The target of this receptor is not known. The record has no base qualities; no much larger clone is one base away.

Library creation used the immunoSEQ multiplex PCR assay. DNA from the CD4+ T cells that had been cultured and isolated underwent TCR beta CDR3 sequencing. Turning to the authors' computational methods: The analysis removed non-productive TCR sequences, trimmed reads to the CDR3 region, and retained only CDR3s that were 7 or more amino acids long. Antigen-specific clonotypes were identified with the MANAFEST web app by comparing expansion in peptide wells against reference cultures. To be called positive, a clone needed expansion at FDR<0.05 compared with the reference and with all other wells, an odds ratio greater than 5, and a frequency greater than 0.1% in two replicate wells. Cross-reactive clonotypes were defined as significantly expanded in SARS-CoV-2 spike wells and in at least one common cold coronavirus spike condition. Using the stringdist R package, CDR3 similarity was measured by Levenshtein distance, and unrooted trees were constructed with ape in R 3.6.1. Sourced from immuneACCESS, this table was stored by TCRdb with only in-frame sequences that have V and J called. A share of the clones is absent; for the studies checked, an unresolved V gene accounts for under half, and the remainder has no known explanation. D and trimming were read from the DNA, whereas the V and J calls and clone size are those reported in that table. This sample lists 35,000 to 50,000 clones; around 77% were detected once. Clones ranked in the top ten supply about 3% of the sample.

The ViraFEST assay stimulated PBMC with viral peptide pools and then used TCR sequencing to identify antigen-specific CD4+ T cell clonotypes by expansion. After about 9 days of culture, CD4+ T cells were isolated with the EasySep CD4+ T cell isolation kit. The absence of prior SARS-CoV-2 infection in healthy vaccine recipients was confirmed by negative nucleocapsid antibodies before and after vaccination. Each well held roughly 2.2 million PBMC cultured in IMDM containing about 5.4% human AB serum, roughly 9.9 IU/ml IL-2 and gentamicin, along with around 11 ug/ml peptides. Half of the culture medium was replaced with fresh IL-2-containing medium on days 3 and 7. Unless noted otherwise, every peptide stimulation condition was cultured in triplicate wells. Using Ficoll-Paque Plus gradient centrifugation, PBMC were separated from whole blood and then either used fresh or cryopreserved at -140C. The overlapping peptide pools covered the spike proteins of SARS-CoV-2 and of the common cold coronaviruses HCoV-NL63, HCoV-OC43 and HCoV-229E. Genomic DNA was extracted from cultured CD4+ T cells with the QIAamp micro DNA kit.

Recombination connected TRBV6-5 to TRBJ1-3, with TRBD1 perhaps the D gene, on 6 matching bases. This receptor was taken from a human donor who received a COVID-19 vaccine. The specimen was CD4+ T cells from PBMCs cultured with HCoV-NL63 spike peptides, collected before COVID-19 vaccination. According to the study, the label for this sample's cell subset or site signals: HCoV-NL63 spike overlapping peptide pool stimulation. The DNA reads as follows: TGTGCCAGCAGTTACTTAAGGGGGAACACCATATATTTT. Its coded protein is CASSYLRGNTIYF.